This TCR beta chain was observed in a study of blood T cell repertoires in COVID-19. Germline V gene data show CDR1 as MNHEY and CDR2 as SMNVEV (reference sequence). After removal of 2 bases from V and 10 bases from J, the junction contained 3 bases not matched to a gene. The CDR3 has 14 amino acids. Profiled with immunoSEQ multiplex PCR; TCRdb holds only in-frame clones, not every one. The sample consists of approximately 300,000 clones, 85% to 90% of them appearing once. The sequencing sample was made of peripheral blood. This TCR was recovered from a woman in her thirties or forties with acute or convalescent COVID-19. The chain employs TRBV27 and TRBJ1-6, with 9 bases fitting TRBD1. CDR3 nucleotide sequence: TGTGCCAGCAGTTTACAGGACAGGGGCTCACCCCTCCACTTT. This translates into CASSLQDRGSPLHF.